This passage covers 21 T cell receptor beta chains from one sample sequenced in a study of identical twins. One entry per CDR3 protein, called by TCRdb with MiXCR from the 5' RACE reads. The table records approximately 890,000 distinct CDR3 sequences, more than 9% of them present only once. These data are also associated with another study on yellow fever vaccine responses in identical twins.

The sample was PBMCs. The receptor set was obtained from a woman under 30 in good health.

This CDR3 is CASSPSGPSSYNEQFF. The DNA of the CDR3 is TGTGCCAGCAGCCCCTCGGGTCCTAGCTCCTACAATGAGCAGTTCTTC. V and J are TRBV6-1 and TRBJ2-1; D gene unclear. Germline lookup yields CDR1 MNHNS and CDR2 SASEGT. Trimming took off 6 bases at V and 0 bases at J, with 15 bases between the two ends. The CDR3 consists of 16 residues.

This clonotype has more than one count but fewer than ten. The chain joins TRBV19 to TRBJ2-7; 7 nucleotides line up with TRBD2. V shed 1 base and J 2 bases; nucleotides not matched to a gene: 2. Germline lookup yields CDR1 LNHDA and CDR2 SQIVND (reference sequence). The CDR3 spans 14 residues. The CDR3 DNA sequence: TGTGCCAGTAGTATAGGAGGGAGGGCCTACGAGCAGTACTTC. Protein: CASSIGGRAYEQYF.

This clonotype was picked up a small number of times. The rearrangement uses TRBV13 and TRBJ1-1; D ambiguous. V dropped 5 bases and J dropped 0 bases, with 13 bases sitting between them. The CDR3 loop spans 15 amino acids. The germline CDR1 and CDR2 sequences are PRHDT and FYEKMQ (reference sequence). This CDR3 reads CASSARTVLNTEAFF. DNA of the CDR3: TGTGCCAGCAGCGCCCGGACGGTCCTGAACACTGAAGCTTTCTTT. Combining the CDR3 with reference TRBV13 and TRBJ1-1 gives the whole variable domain AAGVIQSPRHLIKEKRETATLKCYPIPRHDTVYWYQQGPGQDPQFLISFYEKMQSDKGSIPDRFSAQQFSDYHSELNMSSLELGDSALYFCASSARTVLNTEAFFGQGTRLTVV.

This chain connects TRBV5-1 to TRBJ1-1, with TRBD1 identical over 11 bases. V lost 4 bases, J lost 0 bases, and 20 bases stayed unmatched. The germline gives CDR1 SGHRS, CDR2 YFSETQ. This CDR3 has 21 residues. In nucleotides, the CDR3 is TGCGCCAGCAGCCCGGTCGTAGGACAGGGGGCCCGAGCGTACGTGAACACTGAAGCTTTCTTT. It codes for CASSPVVGQGARAYVNTEAFF.

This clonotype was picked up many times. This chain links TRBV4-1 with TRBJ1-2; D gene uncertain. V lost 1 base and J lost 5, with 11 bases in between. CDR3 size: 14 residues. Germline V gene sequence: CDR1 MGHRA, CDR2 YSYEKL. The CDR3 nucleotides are TGCGCCAGCAGCCAAGGAGCTGCAGCGTATGGCTACACCTTC. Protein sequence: CASSQGAAAYGYTF.

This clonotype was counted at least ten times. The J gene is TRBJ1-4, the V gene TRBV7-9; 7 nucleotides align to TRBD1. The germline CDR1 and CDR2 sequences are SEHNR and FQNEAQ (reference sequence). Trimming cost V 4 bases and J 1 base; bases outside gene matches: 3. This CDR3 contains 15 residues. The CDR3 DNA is TGTGCCAGCAGCTCCCAGGGGGTAACTAATGAAAAACTGTTTTTT. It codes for CASSSQGVTNEKLFF.

The CDR3 coding sequence is TGCGCCAACCTGACCGAGTACAGGGGGGTCCATCCCTACGAGTGGCAGTACGTC. It translates to CANLTEYRGVHPYEWQYV. The rearrangement joins TRBV5-1 to TRBJ2-7; 8 bases map to TRBD1. J lost 9 bases, V lost 9 bases, and 29 bases had no gene match. CDR1 and CDR2 (germline): SGHRS, YFSETQ. The CDR3 totals 18 residues.

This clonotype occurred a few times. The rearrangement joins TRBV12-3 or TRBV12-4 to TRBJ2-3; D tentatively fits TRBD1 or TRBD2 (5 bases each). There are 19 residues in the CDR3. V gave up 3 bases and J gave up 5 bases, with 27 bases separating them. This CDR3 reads CASSLVGAGAGGARDTQYF. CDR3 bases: TGTGCCAGCAGTTTGGTAGGCGCAGGCGCGGGTGGGGCCAGAGATACGCAGTATTTT.

CDR3 sequence reads: CSASRGDFPYEQYF. The CDR3 DNA is TGCAGTGCTAGTAGGGGGGACTTTCCCTACGAGCAGTACTTC. This chain uses TRBV20-1 with TRBJ2-7; D may be TRBD1 or TRBD2 (6 bases each). V dropped 3 bases and J dropped 2 bases, with 14 bases sitting between them. Germline V lookup: CDR1 DFQATT, CDR2 SNEGSKA (reference sequence). This CDR3 contains 14 residues.

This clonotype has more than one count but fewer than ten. The CDR3 DNA follows: TGCAGTGCTCCCTCTCCCCATCACAGGGAGGAGACCCAGTACTTC. It translates to CSAPSPHHREETQYF. The chain recombines TRBV20-1 with TRBJ2-5; tentative D call: TRBD1 (6 bases). This CDR3 is 15 amino acids long. V was trimmed by 5 bases and J by 5 bases, leaving 21 bases between them. CDR1 and CDR2 (germline): DFQATT, SNEGSKA (reference sequence).

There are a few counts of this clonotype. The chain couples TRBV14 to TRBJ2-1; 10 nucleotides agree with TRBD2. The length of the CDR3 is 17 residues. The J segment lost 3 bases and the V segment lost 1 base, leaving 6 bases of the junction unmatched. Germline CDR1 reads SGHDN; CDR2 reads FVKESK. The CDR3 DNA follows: TGTGCCAGCAGCCAAGTAGGGGCTAGCGGGAGCTACAATGAGCAGTTCTTC. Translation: CASSQVGASGSYNEQFF.

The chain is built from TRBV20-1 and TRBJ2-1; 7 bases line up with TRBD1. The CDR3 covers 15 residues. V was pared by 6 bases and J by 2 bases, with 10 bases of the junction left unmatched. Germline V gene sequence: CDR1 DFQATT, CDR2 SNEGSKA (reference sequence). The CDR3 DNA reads TGCAGTGCGCTAGACCTCGGGACAGCCTACAATGAGCAGTTCTTC. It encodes CSALDLGTAYNEQFF.

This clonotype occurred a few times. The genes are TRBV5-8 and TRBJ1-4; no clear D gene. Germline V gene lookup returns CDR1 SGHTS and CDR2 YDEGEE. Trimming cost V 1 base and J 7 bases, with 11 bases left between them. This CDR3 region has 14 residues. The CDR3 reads CASSLYTVSEKLFF. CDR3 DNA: TGTGCCAGCAGCTTGTACACAGTCAGTGAAAAACTGTTTTTT.

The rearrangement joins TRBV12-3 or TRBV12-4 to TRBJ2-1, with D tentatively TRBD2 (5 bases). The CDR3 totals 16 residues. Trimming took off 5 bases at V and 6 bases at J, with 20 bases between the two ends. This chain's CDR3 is CASSPPARIAPNEQFF. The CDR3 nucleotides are TGTGCCAGCAGTCCCCCGGCGAGGATAGCGCCCAATGAGCAGTTCTTC.

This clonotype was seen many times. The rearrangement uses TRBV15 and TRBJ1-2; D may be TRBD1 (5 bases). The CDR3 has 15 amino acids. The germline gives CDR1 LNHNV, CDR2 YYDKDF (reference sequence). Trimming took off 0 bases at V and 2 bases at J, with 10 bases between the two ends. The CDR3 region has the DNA TGTGCCACCAGCAGAGATTCGCAGGGAAACTATGGCTACACCTTC. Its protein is CATSRDSQGNYGYTF.

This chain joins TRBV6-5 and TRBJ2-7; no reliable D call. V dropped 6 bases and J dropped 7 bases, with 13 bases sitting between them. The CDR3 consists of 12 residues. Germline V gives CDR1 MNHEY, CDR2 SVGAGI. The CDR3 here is CASSPPSREQYV. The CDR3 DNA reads TGTGCCAGCAGCCCCCCATCGAGGGAGCAGTACGTC.

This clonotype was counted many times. In DNA form, the CDR3 reads TGTGCCATCAGTGAACGGGAATACGAGCAGTACTTC. Its translation: CAISEREYEQYF. This rearrangement joins TRBV10-3 to TRBJ2-7; tentatively, D is TRBD2 (5 bases). With 3 bases removed from V and 4 bases from J, the gap between germline ends came to 7 bases. CDR1 and CDR2 (germline): ENHRY, SYGVKD. The CDR3 loop spans 12 amino acids.

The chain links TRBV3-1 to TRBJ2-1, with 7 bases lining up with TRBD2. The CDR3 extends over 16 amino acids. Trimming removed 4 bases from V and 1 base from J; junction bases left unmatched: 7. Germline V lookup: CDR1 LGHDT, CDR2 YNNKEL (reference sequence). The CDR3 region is CASSRGGGLSYNEQFF. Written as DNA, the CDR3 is TGTGCCAGCAGCCGGGGGGGAGGCCTATCCTACAATGAGCAGTTCTTC.

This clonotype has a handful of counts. In DNA form, the CDR3 reads TGCAGTGCTAGAGCCCGATTATCGACTGAAGCTTTCTTT. This encodes CSARARLSTEAFF. J is TRBJ1-1 and V is TRBV20-1, with D uncertain. Trimming took off 1 base at V and 5 bases at J, with 11 bases between the two ends. This CDR3 contains 13 residues. Germline V gene sequence: CDR1 DFQATT, CDR2 SNEGSKA (reference sequence).

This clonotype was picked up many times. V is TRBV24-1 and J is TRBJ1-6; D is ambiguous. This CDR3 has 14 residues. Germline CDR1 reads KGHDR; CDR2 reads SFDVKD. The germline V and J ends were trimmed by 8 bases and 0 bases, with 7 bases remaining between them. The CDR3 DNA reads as TGTGCCACCATGGAGTCCTCCTATAATTCACCCCTCCACTTT. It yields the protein CATMESSYNSPLHF.

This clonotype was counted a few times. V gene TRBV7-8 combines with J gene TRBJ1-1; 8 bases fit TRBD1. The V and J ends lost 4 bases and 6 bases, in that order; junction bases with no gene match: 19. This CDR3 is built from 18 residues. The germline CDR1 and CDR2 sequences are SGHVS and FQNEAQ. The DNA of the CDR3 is TGTGCCAGCAGCTACCTCGGACAGGGTAGGGTCTATTCCGCTGAAGCTTTCTTT. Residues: CASSYLGQGRVYSAEAFF.